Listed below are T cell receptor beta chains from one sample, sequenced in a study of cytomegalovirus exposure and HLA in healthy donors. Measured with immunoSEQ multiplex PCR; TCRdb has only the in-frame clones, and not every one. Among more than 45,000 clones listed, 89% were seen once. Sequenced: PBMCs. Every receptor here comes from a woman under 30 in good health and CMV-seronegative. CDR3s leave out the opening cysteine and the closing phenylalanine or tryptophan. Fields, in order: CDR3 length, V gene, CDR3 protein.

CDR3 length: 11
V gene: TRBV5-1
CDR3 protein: ASSLGGGGEQF

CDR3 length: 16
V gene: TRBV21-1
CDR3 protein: ASIGTSGSWWGTDTQY

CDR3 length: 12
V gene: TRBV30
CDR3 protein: AWSEYVGQETQY

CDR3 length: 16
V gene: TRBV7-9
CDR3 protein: ASSTPFSVRKGGDIQY

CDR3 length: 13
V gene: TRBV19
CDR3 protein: ASSFWTGSSEKLF

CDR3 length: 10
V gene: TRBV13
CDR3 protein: ASSLGRDEQF

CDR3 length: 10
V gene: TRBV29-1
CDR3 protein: SATDSYNEQF

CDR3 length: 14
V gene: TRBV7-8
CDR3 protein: ASSLASGINTGELF

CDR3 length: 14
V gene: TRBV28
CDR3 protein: ASSLRLAPTYNEQF

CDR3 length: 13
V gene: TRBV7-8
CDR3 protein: ASSLSGYSNQPQH

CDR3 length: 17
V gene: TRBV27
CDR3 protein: ASSLYALTGEYSNQPQH

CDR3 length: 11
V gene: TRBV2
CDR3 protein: ASSDSGDSPLH

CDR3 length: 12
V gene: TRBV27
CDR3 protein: ASSLGDRSYGYT

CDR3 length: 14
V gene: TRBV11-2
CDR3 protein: ASSLDGLAGYNEQF

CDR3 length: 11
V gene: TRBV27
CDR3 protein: ASSSGASYEQY

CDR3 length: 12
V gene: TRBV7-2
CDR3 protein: ASSLMRGQETQY

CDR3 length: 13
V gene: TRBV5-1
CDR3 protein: ASSPGLAGEETQY

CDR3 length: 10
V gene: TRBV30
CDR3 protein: AWSGGFGTQY

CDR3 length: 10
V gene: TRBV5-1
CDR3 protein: ASTGLLNIQY

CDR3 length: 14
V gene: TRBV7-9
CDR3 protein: ASSLRGAGGANVLT

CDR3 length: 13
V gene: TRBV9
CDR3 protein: ASSARPGLDEKLF

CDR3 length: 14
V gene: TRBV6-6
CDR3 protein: ASRGTSRGISYEQY

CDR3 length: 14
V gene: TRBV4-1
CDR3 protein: ASSRPEREVYNEQF

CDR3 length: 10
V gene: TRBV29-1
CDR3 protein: SVVGTSYEQY

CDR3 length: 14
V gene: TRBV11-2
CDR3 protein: ASSKTGTVNTGELF

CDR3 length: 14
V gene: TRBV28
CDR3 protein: ASSIGTPTWDYEQY

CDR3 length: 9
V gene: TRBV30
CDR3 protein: AATQVGELF

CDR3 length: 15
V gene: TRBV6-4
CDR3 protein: ATPTGQGRSGANVLT

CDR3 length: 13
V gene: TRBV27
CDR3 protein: ASTQVGLVGEKLF

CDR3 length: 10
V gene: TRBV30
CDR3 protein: AWTWRGGELF

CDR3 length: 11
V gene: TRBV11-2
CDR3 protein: ASSLRGSTEAF

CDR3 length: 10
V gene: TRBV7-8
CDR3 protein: ASSFESGGQF

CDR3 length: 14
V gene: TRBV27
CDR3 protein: ASSPYRSAIDNEQF

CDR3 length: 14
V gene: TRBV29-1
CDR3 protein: SVVPGDRGSTGELF

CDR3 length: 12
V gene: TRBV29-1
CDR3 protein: SVQGGGAPYEQY

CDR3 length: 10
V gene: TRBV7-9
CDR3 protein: ASSETGGGYT

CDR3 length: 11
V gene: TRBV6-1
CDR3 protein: AIRERRGETQY

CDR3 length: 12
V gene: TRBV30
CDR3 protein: AWSTGGRALEQY

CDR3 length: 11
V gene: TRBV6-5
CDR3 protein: ASRLDRNYGYT

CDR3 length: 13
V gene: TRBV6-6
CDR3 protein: ASSYFGSGTDEQF

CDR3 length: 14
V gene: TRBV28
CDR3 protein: ASSFPNRGSRQPQH